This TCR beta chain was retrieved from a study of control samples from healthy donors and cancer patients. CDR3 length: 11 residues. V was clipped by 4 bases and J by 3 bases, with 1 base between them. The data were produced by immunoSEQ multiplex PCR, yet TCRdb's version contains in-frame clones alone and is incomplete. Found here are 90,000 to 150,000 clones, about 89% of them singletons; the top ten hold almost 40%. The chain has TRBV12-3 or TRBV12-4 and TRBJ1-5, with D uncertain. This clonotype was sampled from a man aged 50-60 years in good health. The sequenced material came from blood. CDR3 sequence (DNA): TGTGCCAGCAGTTACAATCAGCCCCAGCATTTT. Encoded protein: CASSYNQPQHF.